The source of this T cell receptor (beta chain) is a study of blood T cell repertoires in COVID-19. Generated by immunoSEQ multiplex PCR, the TCRdb table keeps only in-frame clones and is missing some. The sample holds 200,000 to 250,000 clones, 70% to 90% seen once. The V segment lost 2 bases and the J segment 7 bases; nucleotides outside the gene matches: 7. This CDR3 has 15 residues. The germline CDR1 and CDR2 sequences are PRHDT and FYEKMQ (reference sequence). Sequenced: peripheral blood. This chain connects TRBV13 to TRBJ1-2, with 10 bases fitting TRBD1. The clonotype comes from a woman younger than 30 who had recovered from COVID-19. CDR3 amino acids: CASSLRTGGRGGYTF. In DNA, the CDR3 is TGTGCCAGCAGCTTAAGGACAGGGGGTAGAGGTGGCTACACCTTC.